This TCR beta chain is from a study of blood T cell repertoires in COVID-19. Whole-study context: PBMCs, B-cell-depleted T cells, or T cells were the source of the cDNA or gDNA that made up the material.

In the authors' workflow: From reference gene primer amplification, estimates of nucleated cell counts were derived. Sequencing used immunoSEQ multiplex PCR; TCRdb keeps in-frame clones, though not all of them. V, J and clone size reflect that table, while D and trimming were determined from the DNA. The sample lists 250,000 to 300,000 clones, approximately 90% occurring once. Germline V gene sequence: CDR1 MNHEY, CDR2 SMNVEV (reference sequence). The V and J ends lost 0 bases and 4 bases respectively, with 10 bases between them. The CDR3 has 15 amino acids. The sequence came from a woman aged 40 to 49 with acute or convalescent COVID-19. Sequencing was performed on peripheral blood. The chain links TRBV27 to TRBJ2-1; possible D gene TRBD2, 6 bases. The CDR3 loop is CASSLSSGFYNEQFF. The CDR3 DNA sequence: TGTGCCAGCAGTTTATCTAGCGGATTTTACAATGAGCAGTTCTTC.